The next 28 T cell receptor beta chains were all read from a single sample in a study of cytomegalovirus exposure and HLA in healthy donors. PCR involved 60 Vbeta and 13 Jbeta primers. Assay: immunoSEQ multiplex PCR; the TCRdb copy retains only in-frame clones and omits some. The table includes 180,000 or so clones, 70% to 85% detected once. The sequenced sample was PBMCs. These receptors were taken from a human donor in good health.

This clone was seen only a few times. CDR3 sequence: CASSLTQGAISPQHF. The CDR3 bases are TGTGCCAGCAGCTTGACCCAGGGCGCAATCAGCCCCCAGCATTTT. J is TRBJ1-5 and V is TRBV7-2; D possibly corresponds to TRBD1 (5 bases). CDR3 length equals 15 residues. Germline-derived CDR1 and CDR2 are SGHTA and FQGNSA. V dropped 3 bases and J dropped 10 bases, with 19 bases sitting between them.

The chain carries TRBV2 and TRBJ1-5; D perhaps matches TRBD1 (6 bases). The germline CDR1 and CDR2 sequences are SNHLY and FYNNEI. The germline V and J ends were trimmed by 5 bases and 7 bases, with 15 bases remaining between them. The CDR3 runs 14 residues. In DNA form, the CDR3 reads TGTGCCAGCAGTCGGGAATCAGGGGCCCAGCCCCAGCATTTT. This sequence encodes CASSRESGAQPQHF.

The rearrangement links TRBV2 to TRBJ2-5, with 10 bases aligning to TRBD2. The germline V gene has CDR1 SNHLY and CDR2 FYNNEI. This CDR3 region has 15 residues. V lost 6 bases, J lost 2 bases, and 6 bases stayed unmatched. The DNA for the CDR3 is TGTGCCAGCAGCTCTAGCGGGGGAGGGCAAGAGACCCAGTACTTC. It translates to CASSSSGGGQETQYF. Supplemented by reference TRBV2 and TRBJ2-5, the full variable domain reads EPEVTQTPSHQVTQMGQEVILRCVPISNHLYFYWYRQILGQKVEFLVSFYNNEISEKSEIFDDQFSVERPDGSNFTLKIRSTKLEDSAMYFCASSSSGGGQETQYFGPGTRLLVL.

This clone was seen only a few times. This sequence joins TRBV2 and TRBJ2-7, with 9 positions matching TRBD1. Trimming removed 9 bases from V and 7 bases from J; junction bases left unmatched: 10. In germline, CDR1 is SNHLY, CDR2 FYNNEI. The CDR3 is made up of 13 amino acids. CDR3 sequence reads: CASTGTGMREQYF. The CDR3 region has the DNA TGTGCCAGTACCGGGACAGGGATGAGAGAGCAGTACTTC.

This sequence joins TRBV21-1 and TRBJ1-5; the table's D call TRBD1 went unverified against the DNA. TRBV21-1 is tagged as a pseudogene. This CDR3 has 17 amino acids. The CDR3 DNA reads TGTGCCAGCAGCAAATGGAGAACAGGGAGCTTGGGTCAGCCCCAGCATTTT. Residues: CASSKWRTGSLGQPQHF.

This clone was detected only a few times. V usage is TRBV9 and J usage is TRBJ2-3; 8 bases are a match to TRBD2. The V gene end was trimmed by 3 bases and the J gene end by 0 bases; junction bases not matched to a gene: 3. CDR3 size: 15 residues. Germline values: CDR1 SGDLS, CDR2 YYNGEE. CDR3 DNA sequence: TGTGCCAGCAGCGGACGGGGGGGCAGCACAGATACGCAGTATTTT. This translates into CASSGRGGSTDTQYF.

The chain uses TRBV9 and TRBJ2-3; 7 bases are a match to TRBD1. J lost 0 bases, V lost 5 bases, and 6 bases had no gene match. Germline V CDR1 and CDR2: SGDLS, YYNGEE. This CDR3 contains 15 residues. The CDR3 region has the DNA TGTGCCAGCAGTCTTGACAGGGCTAGCACAGATACGCAGTATTTT. Its protein is CASSLDRASTDTQYF.

This chain uses TRBV6-4 with TRBJ2-1; TRBD1 is a possible D gene (5 bases). This CDR3 region has 15 residues. Germline V gene lookup returns CDR1 MRHNA and CDR2 SNTAGT. V lost 5 bases, J lost 2 bases, and 13 bases lay in between. As DNA, the CDR3 is TGTGCCAGCAGTACAGGAGATATACCCTACAATGAGCAGTTCTTC. Translation: CASSTGDIPYNEQFF.

This clone has only a few counts. This rearrangement joins TRBV11-3 to TRBJ1-1, with D perhaps TRBD1 (6 bases). V dropped 4 bases and J dropped 4 bases, with 19 bases sitting between them. The CDR3 runs 16 residues. Germline loops: CDR1 SGHNT, CDR2 YENEEA. In nucleotides, the CDR3 is TGTGCCAGCAGCTCCGGGGGGCGGGGGGGACTCACTGAAGCTTTCTTT. Translation: CASSSGGRGGLTEAFF. Based on the CDR3 plus reference TRBV11-3 and TRBJ1-1, the full variable domain is EAGVVQSPRYKIIEKKQPVAFWCNPISGHNTLYWYLQNLGQGPELLIRYENEEAVDDSQLPKDRFSAERLKGVDSTLKIQPAELGDSAVYLCASSSGGRGGLTEAFFGQGTRLTVV.

This rearrangement joins TRBV5-4 to TRBJ1-1; 7 nucleotides agree with TRBD1. Trimming took 3 bases from V and 6 from J; bases not matched to a gene: 8. The CDR3 covers 14 residues. Germline V CDR1 and CDR2: SGHNT, YYREEE (reference sequence). The CDR3 here is CASSYMTGIPEAFF. CDR3 nucleotide sequence: TGTGCCAGCAGCTATATGACAGGGATCCCTGAAGCTTTCTTT.

This clone was counted a single time. The rearrangement links TRBV4-3 to TRBJ2-3; 9 nucleotides line up with TRBD2. Germline V gene lookup returns CDR1 LGHNA and CDR2 YSLEER. The ends lost 0 bases at V and 2 bases at J; junction bases unmatched: 6. The CDR3 covers 17 residues. CDR3 nucleotide sequence: TGCGCCAGCAGCCAAGATGTTAGCGGGGGTAACACAGATACGCAGTATTTT. It is translated as CASSQDVSGGNTDTQYF.

Only a few counts were recorded for this clone. This chain uses TRBV4-1 with TRBJ1-5; tentative D call: TRBD1 (5 bases). The CDR3 runs 14 residues. From germline, CDR1 is MGHRA and CDR2 YSYEKL. V dropped 8 bases and J dropped 2 bases, with 13 bases sitting between them. The CDR3 sequence is CASAQGLGNQPQHF. The CDR3 DNA follows: TGCGCCAGCGCCCAGGGACTAGGCAATCAGCCCCAGCATTTT.

The rearrangement links TRBV2 to TRBJ1-2; the D gene is possibly TRBD1 (5 bases). The germline V and J ends were trimmed by 6 bases and 3 bases, with 11 bases remaining between them. Germline CDR1 and CDR2: SNHLY and FYNNEI. There are 13 residues in the CDR3. The CDR3 protein is CASSSGGDYGYTF. In DNA, the CDR3 is TGTGCCAGCAGCTCCGGGGGGGACTATGGCTACACCTTC. Full variable domain (remainder filled in from reference TRBV2 and TRBJ1-2): EPEVTQTPSHQVTQMGQEVILRCVPISNHLYFYWYRQILGQKVEFLVSFYNNEISEKSEIFDDQFSVERPDGSNFTLKIRSTKLEDSAMYFCASSSGGDYGYTFGSGTRLTVV.

The V call is TRBV19, the J call TRBJ1-1; maybe TRBD1 (5 bases). V was trimmed by 3 bases and J by 3 bases, leaving 8 bases between them. Germline V gene sequence: CDR1 LNHDA, CDR2 SQIVND (reference sequence). This CDR3 spans 13 amino acids. CDR3 sequence: CASSMSGDTEAFF. The CDR3 nucleotides read TGTGCCAGTAGTATGTCGGGGGACACTGAAGCTTTCTTT.

The V and J genes are TRBV11-2 and TRBJ1-2, with D maybe TRBD1 (5 bases). The V and J ends lost 2 bases and 8 bases respectively, with 9 bases between them. The CDR3 has 12 residues. CDR1 and CDR2 (germline): SGHAT, FQNNGV. The CDR3 here is CASSLTGSGYTF. The CDR3 DNA reads TGTGCCAGCAGCTTAACAGGCTCCGGCTACACCTTC.

The chain links TRBV6-5 to TRBJ2-5, with a weak D call TRBD1 (5 bases). The end of the DNA fits TRBJ2-7 better, so the J call may be wrong. CDR3 length: 12 residues. Germline V lookup: CDR1 MNHEY, CDR2 SVGAGI. The CDR3 here is CASSPGYSEQYF. In DNA, the CDR3 is TGTGCCAGCAGCCCAGGGTACTCCGAGCAGTACTTC.

The chain links TRBV30 to TRBJ2-3; 12 bases fit TRBD2. The V segment lost 3 bases and the J segment 6 bases; nucleotides outside the gene matches: 7. CDR1 is GTSNPN, CDR2 SVGIG, per germline (reference sequence). The CDR3 covers 15 residues. CDR3 amino acids: CAWSPLAGGPDTQYF. In nucleotides, the CDR3 is TGTGCCTGGAGCCCACTAGCGGGGGGCCCGGATACGCAGTATTTT. Filled out from reference TRBV30 and TRBJ2-3, the complete variable domain reads SQTIHQWPATLVQPVGSPLSLECTVEGTSNPNLYWYRQAAGRGLQLLFYSVGIGQISSEVPQNLSASRPQDRQFILSSKKLLLSDSGFYLCAWSPLAGGPDTQYFGPGTRLTVL.

The CDR3, as DNA: TGTGCCAGCCGAATGACAGGGATGATCGGGGAGCTGTTTTTT. Translation: CASRMTGMIGELFF. This chain joins TRBV6-5 and TRBJ2-2, with 7 bases aligning to TRBD1. Germline V gives CDR1 MNHEY, CDR2 SVGAGI. The CDR3 loop spans 14 amino acids. With V trimmed by 8 bases and J by 7 bases, 10 bases remained unmatched.

The gene calls are TRBV7-8 and TRBJ2-3; 14 bases fit TRBD2. Per the germline V gene, CDR1 is SGHVS and CDR2 is FQNEAQ. Trimming removed 5 bases from V and 3 bases from J; junction bases left unmatched: 4. This CDR3 region has 16 residues. CDR3 sequence: CASSPRTSGGTDTQYF. DNA for the CDR3: TGTGCCAGCAGCCCCCGGACTAGCGGGGGGACAGATACGCAGTATTTT.

J is TRBJ2-7 and V is TRBV13, with TRBD2 matching over 9 bases. J gave up 5 bases and V 5 bases, and 4 bases lay outside the gene matches. The CDR3 is 13 residues long. In germline, CDR1 is PRHDT, CDR2 FYEKMQ (reference sequence). The CDR3 nucleotides read TGTGCCAGCAGCAAGGGACTAGCTGACGAGCAGTACTTC. It translates to CASSKGLADEQYF.

This clone appeared a few times. The chain has TRBV5-5 and TRBJ1-2, with D perhaps matching TRBD1 (6 bases). V was cut by 4 bases and J by 6 bases, with 16 bases left in between. Germline CDR1 SGHKS, CDR2 YYEKEE (reference sequence). The CDR3 extends over 14 amino acids. CDR3 DNA sequence: TGTGCCAGCAGCCTACATTACAGGGCGGATGGCTACACCTTC. This sequence encodes CASSLHYRADGYTF.

The chain has TRBV9 and TRBJ2-7, with TRBD2 matching over 10 bases. V dropped 0 bases and J dropped 3; count of bases not matched to a gene: 9. CDR3 length: 17 residues. Germline-derived CDR1 and CDR2 are SGDLS and YYNGEE. The CDR3 nucleotides read TGTGCCAGCAGCGTAGGCGACGCTAGCGGGGGCCTCTACGAGCAGTACTTC. It codes for CASSVGDASGGLYEQYF.

This chain's CDR3 is CASSLDRTNTGELFF. DNA of the CDR3: TGCGCCAGCAGCCTAGACAGGACTAACACCGGGGAGCTGTTTTTT. The J gene is TRBJ2-2, the V gene TRBV5-1, with D maybe TRBD1 (6 bases). The CDR3 loop spans 15 amino acids. The V end was cut by 4 bases, the J end by 2 bases, with 12 bases between. CDR1 is SGHRS and CDR2 is YFSETQ in the germline V gene.

This chain links TRBV7-6 with TRBJ2-7, with TRBD1 identical over 7 bases. Per the germline V gene, CDR1 is SGHVS and CDR2 is FNYEAQ. V gave up 5 bases and J gave up 2 bases; unmatched junction bases: 6. The CDR3 totals 14 residues. CDR3 coding DNA: TGTGCCAGCAGCCCGCCGGGACAGACCTACGAGCAGTACTTC. Protein sequence: CASSPPGQTYEQYF.

This chain connects TRBV5-6 to TRBJ1-3; D unresolved. CDR3 length equals 16 residues. V gave up 2 bases and J gave up 0 bases, with 12 bases separating them. Per the germline V gene, CDR1 is SGHDT and CDR2 is YYEEEE. The DNA for the CDR3 is TGTGCCAGCAGCTTTGTTACGACTGACTCTGGAAACACCATATATTTT. Protein product: CASSFVTTDSGNTIYF.

The V and J genes are TRBV7-2 and TRBJ1-3; D unclear. Germline loops: CDR1 SGHTA, CDR2 FQGNSA. This CDR3 is 14 amino acids long. V lost 5 bases to trimming and J lost 0 bases, with 8 bases between them. This chain's CDR3 is CASSHSNSGNTIYF. The CDR3 DNA is TGTGCCAGCAGCCACTCGAACTCTGGAAACACCATATATTTT.

The chain links TRBV6-5 to TRBJ1-2, with D perhaps matching TRBD1 (6 bases). Trimming left V 6 bases short and J 8 bases short, with 13 bases between. The length of the CDR3 is 12 residues. Germline CDR1 and CDR2: MNHEY and SVGAGI. For the CDR3, the DNA is TGTGCCAGCAGCAGACGACAGGACGGCTACACCTTC. Amino acid sequence: CASSRRQDGYTF.

The gene calls are TRBV7-9 and TRBJ1-5; D uncertain. CDR1 and CDR2 (germline): SEHNR, FQNEAQ (reference sequence). V was shortened by 1 base and J by 1 base, with 14 bases between the two germline ends. The CDR3 is 17 amino acids. In DNA form, the CDR3 reads TGTGCCAGCAGCTTAGTAGCGGGAGGATCGAGCAATCAGCCCCAGCATTTT. This translates into CASSLVAGGSSNQPQHF. Looking up the rest from reference TRBV7-9 and TRBJ1-5 gives the full variable domain: DTGVSQNPRHKITKRGQNVTFRCDPISEHNRLYWYRQTLGQGPEFLTYFQNEAQLEKSRLLSDRFSAERPKGSFSTLEIQRTEQGDSAMYLCASSLVAGGSSNQPQHFGDGTRLSIL.